This T cell receptor beta chain stems from a study of blood T cell repertoires in COVID-19. Study-wide context: Some COVID-19 samples were acute and others convalescent; all came from the United States, Italy and Spain.

Repertoires were generated with immunoSEQ multiplex PCR, while TCRdb's copy carries only in-frame clones and drops some. This table has approximately 280,000 clones, roughly 88% appearing once. CDR1 is LNHNV, CDR2 YYDKDF, per germline (reference sequence). Trimming cost V 3 bases and J 8 bases, with 11 bases left between them. The CDR3 sequence is 13 residues long. In its sample, this clone was seen once. The TCR comes from a man aged 18 to 30 with active or convalescent COVID-19. Sequencing used peripheral blood. The rearrangement joins TRBV15 to TRBJ2-1; the D gene is possibly TRBD2 (6 bases). The CDR3 DNA sequence: TGTGCCACCAGCAGCCGGGAGCAGCATGAGCAGTTCTTC. Amino acids: CATSSREQHEQFF.